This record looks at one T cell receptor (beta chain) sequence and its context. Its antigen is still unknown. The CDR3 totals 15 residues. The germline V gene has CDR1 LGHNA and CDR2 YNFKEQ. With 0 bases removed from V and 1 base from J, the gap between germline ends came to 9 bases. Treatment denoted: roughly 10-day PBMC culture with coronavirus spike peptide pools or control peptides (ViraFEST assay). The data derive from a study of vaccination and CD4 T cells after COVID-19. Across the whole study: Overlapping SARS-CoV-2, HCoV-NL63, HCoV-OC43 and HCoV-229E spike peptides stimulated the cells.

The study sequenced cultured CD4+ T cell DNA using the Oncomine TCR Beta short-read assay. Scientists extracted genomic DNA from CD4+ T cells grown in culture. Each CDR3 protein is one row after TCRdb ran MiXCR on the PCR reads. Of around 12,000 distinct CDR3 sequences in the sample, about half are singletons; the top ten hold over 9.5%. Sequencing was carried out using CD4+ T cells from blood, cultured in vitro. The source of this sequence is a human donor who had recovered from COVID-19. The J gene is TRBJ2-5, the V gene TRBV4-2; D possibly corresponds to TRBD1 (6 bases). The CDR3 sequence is CASSQEDRSQETQYF. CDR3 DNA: TGTGCCAGCAGCCAAGAAGACAGGAGCCAAGAGACCCAGTACTTC.